This TCR beta chain was found in a study of blood T cell repertoires in COVID-19 (dated by TCRdb to 2019 to 2021). In terms of the full investigation: Collaborator samples came from the United States, Italy and Spain and covered acute and convalescent phases of COVID-19. The prospective study material was composed of cDNA or gDNA derived from T cells, B-cell-depleted T cells, or PBMCs. The dataset comprised deeply sampled blood TCRbeta repertoires from subjects exposed to, actively infected with, or recovered from COVID-19. The repertoires were made available in a free public database intended to serve as a resource for research on the immune response to SARS-CoV-2. Samples were obtained from the ongoing ImmuneRACE study (first 160 participants) and from some 1,300 subjects provided by 6 global collaborators. A de-identified subject ID, COVID-19 status, age in years and sex were almost always included in the sample metadata. HLA class I and class II types, where available, came from metadata supplied by the sample provider rather than from assay-based typing. What the study reported, not specific to this receptor: The amount of clinical and demographic metadata varied by source and participant and was provided uncurated.

TCRbeta CDR3 regions were amplified from genomic DNA by means of the immunoSEQ Assay, a bias-controlled multiplex PCR. Under the source paper's analysis protocol: Within the assay, amplification of reference gene primers was used to estimate how many nucleated cells each sample contained. Sequence reads were collapsed and filtered to measure the absolute abundance of every unique TCRbeta CDR3 rearrangement. For each sample, productive Simpson clonality was calculated as the square root of Simpson's diversity index over productive rearrangements. TCRdb re-hosts the immuneACCESS table, in-frame sequences only. Its copies lack some clones; in the studies checked, an unresolved V gene accounts for under half of them, and the cause for the rest is not known. V and J calls and clone size are as listed in that table; D and trimming were resolved from the DNA. The sample table records approximately 300,000 clones; over 75% of these occur just once. The ten biggest clones cover over 9.5% of the sample.

Comment on this clone: Its recognized antigen is unknown. Base qualities were left out, and no much larger clone turns up one base away.

In the prospective study, participants were roughly 18 to 90 years old, resided in about two dozen geographic areas of the United States, and were enrolled through a virtual design. To assign participants to cohorts, the prospective study relied on clinical history that participants themselves reported in a screening survey and a study questionnaire. For ImmuneRACE Cohort 3, a participant was defined as recovered based on two consecutive negative NP/OP PCR tests, clearance by a healthcare professional, or resolution of symptoms. Each participant in the prospective study had whole blood, serum and a nasopharyngeal or oropharyngeal swab collected by mobile phlebotomists. Prospective study participants could optionally give additional blood draws and questionnaires over a roughly two-month period. Before DNA extraction, blood samples from the prospective study were shipped at room temperature or frozen.

The germline V gene encodes CDR1 KGHDR and CDR2 SFDVKD. V was cut back by 3 bases and J by 1 base, leaving a gap of 15 bases between them. The CDR3 spans 17 residues, from the cysteine through the phenylalanine. Only the CDR3 DNA is retained, 51 bases long and in frame from the first base. The origin of this receptor is a woman under 30 who had recovered from COVID-19. The rearranged chain carries TRBV24-1 and TRBJ2-1; the D segment could be TRBD2, given 6 matching bases. Specimen: PBMCs or T cells enriched from blood (not recorded which). The encoded CDR3 is CATSDPFSGPSYNEQFF. The sequence in DNA is TGTGCCACCAGTGATCCCTTTAGCGGCCCATCCTACAATGAGCAGTTCTTC.